A single sample is the source of the 19 T cell receptor beta chains below, sequenced in a study of control samples from healthy donors and cancer patients. Produced via immunoSEQ multiplex PCR; TCRdb's table is partial and in-frame only. The table lists around 120,000 clones, about nine tenths of them singletons. Sequenced sample: blood. These receptors all come from a woman aged 18-29 years in good health.

The chain carries TRBV28 and TRBJ2-7; maybe TRBD1 (6 bases). Between the trimmed V and J ends, which lost 10 bases and 3 bases, there was a span of 16 bases. The germline V gene has CDR1 MDHEN and CDR2 SYDVKM. This CDR3 has 13 residues. The CDR3 loop reads CATNADRNYEQYF. CDR3 in DNA: TGTGCCACCAACGCGGACAGAAACTACGAGCAGTACTTC.

This chain uses TRBV5-6 with TRBJ2-2; D is uncertain. Germline CDR1 and CDR2: SGHDT and YYEEEE. Trimming cost V 0 bases and J 6 bases, with 15 bases left between them. The CDR3 has 16 residues. Written as DNA, the CDR3 is TGTGCCAGCAGCTTGGTTATTGTCGGGCCTCCCGGGGAGCTGTTTTTT. Its translation is CASSLVIVGPPGELFF. The whole variable domain, remainder taken from reference TRBV5-6 and TRBJ2-2, is DAGVTQSPTHLIKTRGQQVTLRCSPKSGHDTVSWYQQALGQGPQFIFQYYEEEERQRGNFPDRFSGHQFPNYSSELNVNALLLGDSALYLCASSLVIVGPPGELFFGEGSRLTVL.

The J gene is TRBJ2-3, the V gene TRBV9, with 13 bases fitting TRBD2. CDR3 length: 16 amino acids. Per germline, CDR1 SGDLS and CDR2 YYNGEE. V lost 4 bases to trimming and J lost 4 bases; unmatched junction nucleotides: 6. The CDR3 protein is CASSLLAGGKADTQYF. As DNA, the CDR3 is TGTGCCAGCAGCTTACTAGCGGGAGGGAAGGCAGATACGCAGTATTTT.

The chain links TRBV7-9 to TRBJ1-1; D uncertain. The length of the CDR3 is 14 residues. CDR1 and CDR2 from the germline V gene are SEHNR and FQNEAQ (reference sequence). Trimming removed 3 bases from V and 2 bases from J, with 10 bases in between. The CDR3 region is CASSLVQGNTEAFF. The CDR3, as DNA: TGTGCCAGCAGCTTGGTGCAAGGAAACACTGAAGCTTTCTTT.

V is TRBV6-5 and J is TRBJ2-1, with 8 bases that match TRBD2. CDR3 length equals 15 residues. V was clipped by 6 bases and J by 5 bases; unmatched bases: 9. Germline V gives CDR1 MNHEY, CDR2 SVGAGI. The CDR3 coding sequence is TGTGCCAGCAGGCGGGAGAATAGCGGGAACAATGAGCAGTTCTTC. Amino acids: CASRRENSGNNEQFF.

The V and J genes are TRBV9 and TRBJ1-4; 10 nucleotides match TRBD1. J was trimmed by 7 bases and V by 3 bases; bases with no gene match: 12. CDR1 and CDR2 (germline): SGDLS, YYNGEE. This CDR3 is built from 17 residues. DNA of the CDR3: TGTGCCAGCAGCGCCTTAACGCTGACAGGGGGCCCTGAAAAACTGTTTTTT. This gives the protein CASSALTLTGGPEKLFF.

The chain carries TRBV5-1 and TRBJ2-5; the D gene is possibly TRBD2 (5 bases). The germline gives CDR1 SGHRS, CDR2 YFSETQ. This CDR3 comprises 14 residues. Trimming removed 8 bases from V and 5 bases from J, with 19 bases in between. The CDR3 loop is CARGWERIQETQYF. The CDR3 region has the DNA TGCGCCAGGGGGTGGGAGCGGATACAGGAGACCCAGTACTTC.

The chain has TRBV7-9 and TRBJ1-2; D may be TRBD1 (5 bases). This CDR3 has 13 amino acids. Per germline, CDR1 SEHNR and CDR2 FQNEAQ (reference sequence). V gave up 4 bases and J gave up 8 bases, with 14 bases separating them. CDR3 amino acids: CASSYPGEIGYTF. CDR3 in DNA: TGTGCCAGCAGCTACCCGGGGGAAATCGGCTACACCTTC.

V usage is TRBV7-6 and J usage is TRBJ1-1, with D maybe TRBD1 (5 bases). The germline V gene has CDR1 SGHVS and CDR2 FNYEAQ. The V end was cut by 1 base, the J end by 1 base, with 13 bases between. The CDR3 spans 16 residues. Written as DNA, the CDR3 is TGTGCCAGCAGCTTAGGGACAAGAACCCAGAACACTGAAGCTTTCTTT. Its protein product is CASSLGTRTQNTEAFF.

In regard to this clone: The germline gene is not matched at one end of the junction; a read error may be the cause. V usage is TRBV5-5 and J usage is TRBJ2-2; 7 positions match TRBD1. The germline CDR1 and CDR2 sequences are SGHKS and YYEKEE (reference sequence). The CDR3 extends over 15 amino acids. The CDR3, as DNA: TGTGCCAGCAGTTTGGACAGGTTTGGGACCGGGGAGCTGTTTTTT. Translating gives CASSLDRFGTGELFF.

This chain uses TRBV4-3 with TRBJ2-2, with D perhaps TRBD2 (6 bases). V was shortened by 3 bases and J by 4 bases, with 15 bases between the two germline ends. Germline V gene data show CDR1 as LGHNA and CDR2 as YSLEER. This CDR3 has 16 amino acids. DNA for the CDR3: TGCGCCAGCAGCCATGATAGACTAGAGAGCACCGGGGAGCTGTTTTTT. Translating gives CASSHDRLESTGELFF.

This rearrangement joins TRBV4-2 to TRBJ2-4; either TRBD1 or TRBD2 may supply D (5 bases each). CDR1 is LGHNA and CDR2 is YNFKEQ in the germline V gene. The CDR3 totals 16 residues. V lost 3 bases and J 3 bases, leaving 15 bases between the germline ends. In nucleotides, the CDR3 is TGTGCCAGCAGCCATGAGGTCGGGACGGTCAAAAACATTCAGTACTTC. Translated: CASSHEVGTVKNIQYF.

The chain joins TRBV14 to TRBJ2-7, with 10 nucleotides matching TRBD1. V lost 4 bases and J lost 4; bases outside the gene matches: 7. The germline gives CDR1 SGHDN, CDR2 FVKESK. This CDR3 is 15 amino acids long. The CDR3 loop is CASSPLRQGAYEQYF. CDR3 nucleotide sequence: TGTGCCAGCAGCCCCTTGAGACAGGGGGCTTACGAGCAGTACTTC.

The chain uses TRBV2 and TRBJ2-1, with 9 nucleotides matching TRBD1. Germline V CDR1 and CDR2: SNHLY, FYNNEI. CDR3 length: 14 residues. The V segment lost 6 bases and the J segment 8 bases; nucleotides outside the gene matches: 8. The CDR3 reads CASRAGTGTYEQFF. In DNA form, the CDR3 reads TGTGCCAGCAGAGCCGGGACAGGGACCTATGAGCAGTTCTTC.

This clone appeared a single time. The chain employs TRBV5-4 and TRBJ2-1; 9 positions agree with TRBD1. The germline V gene has CDR1 SGHNT and CDR2 YYREEE (reference sequence). J was trimmed by 3 bases and V by 3 bases; bases with no gene match: 13. CDR3 length equals 18 residues. The CDR3 DNA sequence: TGTGCCAGCAGCTCCGGGACAGGGAGTCACCGGTTCTACAATGAGCAGTTCTTC. Translating it yields CASSSGTGSHRFYNEQFF. The complete variable domain, with remaining parts taken from reference TRBV5-4 and TRBJ2-1, reads ETGVTQSPTHLIKTRGQQVTLRCSSQSGHNTVSWYQQALGQGPQFIFQYYREEENGRGNFPPRFSGLQFPNYSSELNVNALELDDSALYLCASSSGTGSHRFYNEQFFGPGTRLTVL.

This rearrangement joins TRBV7-8 to TRBJ2-7; no definite D call. V was cut by 5 bases and J by 2 bases, with 13 bases left in between. The CDR3 is 14 residues long. In germline, CDR1 is SGHVS, CDR2 FQNEAQ. CDR3 protein: CASSPWPLAYEQYF. The CDR3, as DNA: TGTGCCAGCAGCCCCTGGCCCCTGGCCTACGAGCAGTACTTC.

The V gene is TRBV5-5, the J gene TRBJ2-3; D ambiguous. Trimming took 0 bases from V and 0 from J, leaving 8 bases between them. Germline loops: CDR1 SGHKS, CDR2 YYEKEE (reference sequence). This CDR3 contains 15 residues. In DNA form, the CDR3 reads TGTGCCAGCAGCTTGGTCGCGAGTAGCACAGATACGCAGTATTTT. It codes for CASSLVASSTDTQYF. Full variable domain (missing parts from reference TRBV5-5 and TRBJ2-3): DAGVTQSPTHLIKTRGQQVTLRCSPISGHKSVSWYQQVLGQGPQFIFQYYEKEERGRGNFPDRFSARQFPNYSSELNVNALLLGDSALYLCASSLVASSTDTQYFGPGTRLTVL.

V gene TRBV6-2 or TRBV6-3 combines with J gene TRBJ1-5; TRBD1 matches at 7 bases. The CDR3 loop spans 12 amino acids. The germline V gene encodes CDR1 MNHEY and CDR2 SVGEGT. After removal of 4 bases from V and 6 bases from J, the junction contained 0 bases not matched to a gene. The CDR3 loop reads CASSWTGQPQHF. Written as DNA, the CDR3 is TGTGCCAGCAGTTGGACAGGTCAGCCCCAGCATTTT.

This chain links TRBV9 with TRBJ2-1; D possibly corresponds to TRBD1 (6 bases). This CDR3 has 14 amino acids. The germline CDR1 and CDR2 sequences are SGDLS and YYNGEE. V was cut by 3 bases and J by 6 bases, with 13 bases left in between. DNA of the CDR3: TGTGCCAGCAGCGCCAGGGGTCTGGGCAATGAGCAGTTCTTC. Protein product: CASSARGLGNEQFF.